This T cell receptor beta chain stems from a study of PD-1 blockade in classical Hodgkin lymphoma. All the patients suffered relapse after autologous stem cell transplantation, and brentuximab vedotin exposure differed. Notes on the study in general: Baseline diversity was lower in partial responders and progressors than complete responders. CD4+ TCR diversity rose significantly by C4D1, and CD8+ TCR diversity did not.

This clone was recorded a few times. Its target is unknown. Germline lookup yields CDR1 MNHEY and CDR2 SVGAGI. The V gene lost 8 bases and the J gene lost 8 bases, with 10 bases spanning the gap. The CDR3 is 12 residues long. Produced via immunoSEQ multiplex PCR; TCRdb's table is partial and in-frame only. The table has approximately 41,000 clones, roughly 78% seen once. The gene calls are TRBV6-5 and TRBJ1-6; D gene unclear. This sequence originates from a human donor with classical Hodgkin lymphoma. The starting material was peripheral blood mononuclear cells (PBMCs), obtained at baseline. CDR3 loop: CASGIRHSPLHF. The CDR3 coding sequence is TGTGCCAGCGGGATTCGCCATTCACCCCTCCACTTT.